The next 32 T cell receptor beta chains were all read from a single sample in a study. The sorted Tregs were CD4+CD25+CD127-/low cells. TCRdb analysed the 5' RACE reads with MiXCR anew, one entry per CDR3 protein. This table holds 35,000 to 55,000 distinct CDR3 sequences, 22% found once. The sequenced sample consisted of Tregs sorted from a lymph node. Receptors were obtained from a female donor with breast cancer.

This clonotype was detected ten times or more. The genes are TRBV28 and TRBJ1-1; D is unresolved. The germline gives CDR1 MDHEN, CDR2 SYDVKM. This CDR3 spans 14 amino acids. Trimming took off 3 bases at V and 0 bases at J, with 8 bases between the two ends. CDR3 nucleotide sequence: TGTGCCAGCAGTTTTTGGGTTTTGAACACTGAAGCTTTCTTT. Translated: CASSFWVLNTEAFF.

In this sample, this clonotype turned up many times. DNA for the CDR3: TGTGCCAGCAGTGAATGGGGGGAGGTCACTGAAGCTTTCTTT. Translated, it gives CASSEWGEVTEAFF. This rearrangement joins TRBV25-1 to TRBJ1-1, with a tentative D call TRBD1 (5 bases). In germline, CDR1 is MGHDK, CDR2 SYGVNS. V shed 1 base and J shed 4 bases, with 10 bases lying between them. This CDR3 is built from 14 residues. Filled out from reference TRBV25-1 and TRBJ1-1, the complete variable domain reads EADIYQTPRYLVIGTGKKITLECSQTMGHDKMYWYQQDPGMELHLIHYSYGVNSTEKGDLSSESTVSRIRTEHFPLTLESARPSHTSQYLCASSEWGEVTEAFFGQGTRLTVV.

The chain links TRBV12-3 or TRBV12-4 to TRBJ2-7; D is perhaps TRBD2 (5 bases). The V end was cut by 5 bases, the J end by 2 bases, with 13 bases between. CDR3 length: 14 amino acids. The CDR3 spells CASSTLGGTYEQYF. The CDR3 nucleotides are TGTGCCAGCAGTACACTAGGAGGTACCTACGAGCAGTACTTC.

This clonotype was seen a handful of times. The rearrangement links TRBV12-3 or TRBV12-4 to TRBJ2-7, with a tentative D call TRBD1 (6 bases). The V gene lost 5 bases and the J gene lost 3 bases, with 14 bases spanning the gap. The CDR3 covers 14 residues. The DNA for the CDR3 is TGTGCCAGCAGTCGAACAGGGATGGGCTACGAGCAGTACTTC. It specifies CASSRTGMGYEQYF.

The table lists this clonotype with a few counts. V and J are TRBV7-2 and TRBJ2-3; no firm D call. The germline V gene encodes CDR1 SGHTA and CDR2 FQGNSA. V lost 5 bases, J lost 1 base, and 10 bases lay in between. This CDR3 is 14 amino acids long. The CDR3 bases are TGTGCCAGCAGCCCCAGTGCAGGCACAGATACGCAGTATTTT. Encoded protein: CASSPSAGTDTQYF.

As concerns this clonotype: A much larger clonotype is one base distant, so this may be a read error. The rearrangement links TRBV20-1 to TRBJ2-5, with D tentatively TRBD1 (6 bases). Germline assignment: CDR1 DFQATT and CDR2 SNEGSKA (reference sequence). V lost 1 base and J 5 bases, leaving 17 bases between the germline ends. This CDR3 has 15 residues. The CDR3 here is CSARAPGPDRETQYF. Written as DNA, the CDR3 is TGCAGTGCTAGAGCCCCGGGACCAGACAGGGAGACCCAGTACTTC.

This clonotype has just a few counts. The chain joins TRBV30 to TRBJ2-3; TRBD1 aligns across 9 bases. Germline V gene data show CDR1 as GTSNPN and CDR2 as SVGIG (reference sequence). V lost 3 bases to trimming and J lost 2 bases; unmatched junction nucleotides: 6. The CDR3 consists of 15 residues. CDR3 bases: TGTGCCTGGAGCCCCGGACAGGGGACCACAGATACGCAGTATTTT. Encoded protein: CAWSPGQGTTDTQYF.

This sequence joins TRBV20-1 and TRBJ2-1, with 9 bases identical to TRBD2. V gave up 4 bases and J gave up 3 bases; unmatched junction bases: 7. Germline CDR1 reads DFQATT; CDR2 reads SNEGSKA (reference sequence). The CDR3 sequence is 15 residues long. Here the CDR3 DNA reads TGCAGTGCTAACGGGCGGGAGGGCCTCTACAATGAGCAGTTCTTC. As protein: CSANGREGLYNEQFF.

This clonotype came up a few times. The V call is TRBV14, the J call TRBJ2-7; 7 positions agree with TRBD1. J was trimmed by 3 bases and V by 4 bases; bases with no gene match: 9. The CDR3 totals 15 residues. From germline, CDR1 is SGHDN and CDR2 FVKESK. The CDR3 loop reads CASSPRGGRVYEQYF. The CDR3 DNA sequence: TGTGCCAGCAGCCCCCGAGGGGGCAGAGTCTACGAGCAGTACTTC.

This clonotype has at least ten counts. The V call is TRBV12-3 or TRBV12-4, the J call TRBJ1-2, with D perhaps matching TRBD1 (5 bases). The CDR3 consists of 14 residues. V was cut by 4 bases and J by 4 bases, with 13 bases left in between. CDR3 residues: CASSYTGTSYGYTF. The CDR3 coding sequence is TGTGCCAGCAGTTATACCGGGACCAGCTATGGCTACACCTTC.

Only one count was recorded for this clonotype. One end of the junction fails to match germline, which may point to a read error. V gene TRBV20-1 combines with J gene TRBJ2-7; TRBD1 agrees at 10 bases. Germline V CDR1 and CDR2: DFQATT, SNEGSKA (reference sequence). The CDR3 covers 15 residues. CDR3 in DNA: TGCGGTGCTAGAGACGCGGGACAGGGGACCTACGAGCAGTACTTC. Translated: CGARDAGQGTYEQYF.

On this clonotype: The junction differs from germline at one of its ends, possibly a read error. The J gene is TRBJ2-6, the V gene TRBV7-8, with 7 positions matching TRBD2. Germline CDR1 SGHVS, CDR2 FQNEAQ. This CDR3 contains 16 residues. This CDR3 reads CASSLPGLGGANALTF. The CDR3 region has the DNA TGTGCCAGCAGCTTACCAGGCTTGGGAGGGGCCAACGCCCTGACTTTC.

Details on this clonotype: Sequence at one end of the junction differs from germline and may be a read error. This sequence joins TRBV12-3 or TRBV12-4 and TRBJ2-1, with TRBD2 matching 11 bases. The CDR3 extends over 16 amino acids. This CDR3 reads CTSSYRLAGGYNEQSF. The DNA of the CDR3 is TGTACCAGCAGTTACCGCTTAGCGGGAGGGTACAATGAGCAGTCCTTC.

There are many counts of this clonotype. V is TRBV7-3 and J is TRBJ2-7; D gene ambiguous. The CDR3 spans 13 residues. Germline values: CDR1 SGHTA, CDR2 FQGTGA. Trimming took off 3 bases at V and 5 bases at J, with 11 bases between the two ends. The CDR3 sequence is CASSLGPSDEQYF. The CDR3 nucleotides are TGTGCCAGCAGCTTGGGTCCATCCGACGAGCAGTACTTC.

This clonotype has just a few counts. The conserved phenylalanine or tryptophan is not found at the CDR3 terminus, so this likely reflects a read error. This rearrangement joins TRBV29-1 to TRBJ2-1; D could derive from TRBD1 or TRBD2 (6 bases each). The V gene's germline CDR1 is SQVTM and CDR2 ANQGSEA. This CDR3 region has 15 residues. Trimming shortened V by 5 bases and J by 4 bases, and 18 bases separated the two germline ends. The chain's CDR3 is CSVQVVGGDYNEQFL. CDR3 bases: TGCAGCGTTCAAGTAGTGGGGGGCGATTACAATGAGCAGTTCCTC.

V usage is TRBV4-2 and J usage is TRBJ2-7; 8 nucleotides match TRBD1. The better agreement between TRBJ2-1 and the DNA end casts doubt on the J call. The CDR3 is made up of 15 amino acids. Germline CDR1 is LGHNA and CDR2 is YNFKEQ. The CDR3 bases are TGTGCCAGCAGCCAACCCGGGACAGGATCCTACGAGCAGTTCTTC. Translation: CASSQPGTGSYEQFF.

For this clonotype: The germline gene is not matched at one end of the junction; a read error may be the cause. This chain joins TRBV4-1 and TRBJ2-2, with a tentative D call TRBD2 (5 bases). CDR3 length: 16 amino acids. Germline-derived CDR1 and CDR2 are MGHRA and YSYEKL. The CDR3 DNA sequence: TGCGCCAGCGGCCAATTACGGGGATTAGGCACCGGGGAGCTGTTTTTT. Residues: CASGQLRGLGTGELFF.

On this clonotype: An end of the junction differs from the germline gene, which may be a read error. V usage is TRBV5-1 and J usage is TRBJ2-2; 11 nucleotides align to TRBD2. This CDR3 contains 16 residues. Per germline, CDR1 SGHRS and CDR2 YFSETQ. The CDR3 sequence: CASSLRLAGNTGELLF. In DNA form, the CDR3 reads TGCGCCAGCAGCCTCCGACTAGCGGGAAACACCGGGGAGCTGCTTTTT.

This clonotype was seen a few times. V and J are TRBV6-1 and TRBJ1-2; TRBD1 aligns across 9 bases. Germline V CDR1 and CDR2: MNHNS, SASEGT. V was clipped by 5 bases and J by 3 bases; unmatched bases: 4. This CDR3 is built from 14 residues. In DNA, the CDR3 is TGTGCCAGCAGTTGGACAGGGGATTACTATGGCTACACCTTC. As protein: CASSWTGDYYGYTF.

This clonotype was detected ten times or more. For the CDR3, the DNA is TGTGCCACCAGCCGAAATCTCGCAGGCGTCGAGCAGTACTTC. As protein: CATSRNLAGVEQYF. J is TRBJ2-7 and V is TRBV15; the D is unclear. V was clipped by 5 bases and J by 6 bases, with 17 bases between them. The length of the CDR3 is 14 residues. Germline V gives CDR1 LNHNV, CDR2 YYDKDF (reference sequence). The full variable domain, completed using reference TRBV15 and TRBJ2-7, is DAMVIQNPRYQVTQFGKPVTLSCSQTLNHNVMYWYQQKSSQAPKLLFHYYDKDFNNEADTPDNFQSRRPNTSFCFLDIRSPGLGDTAMYLCATSRNLAGVEQYFGPGTRLTVT.

This clonotype was recorded at least ten times. The chain is built from TRBV29-1 and TRBJ1-1; maybe TRBD1 (5 bases). CDR3 length: 16 amino acids. CDR1 and CDR2 (germline): SQVTM, ANQGSEA. Deletions cut 1 base from V and 4 bases from J, with 19 bases between. DNA for the CDR3: TGCAGCGTTGAAGGGGGCAGGGAGGTTTTCGGCACTGAAGCTTTCTTT. Translated, it gives CSVEGGREVFGTEAFF.

This clonotype was recorded at least ten times. The chain has TRBV27 and TRBJ1-4, with D unclear. Germline-derived CDR1 and CDR2 are MNHEY and SMNVEV (reference sequence). With 0 bases removed from V and 10 bases from J, the gap between germline ends came to 9 bases. CDR3 size: 13 residues. The CDR3 DNA sequence: TGTGCCAGCAGTTTATCGCGAAGGGCAAAACTGTTTTTT. This encodes CASSLSRRAKLFF. The full variable domain, its missing parts supplied by reference TRBV27 and TRBJ1-4, is EAQVTQNPRYLITVTGKKLTVTCSQNMNHEYMSWYRQDPGLGLRQIYYSMNVEVTDKGDVPEGYKVSRKEKRNFPLILESPSPNQTSLYFCASSLSRRAKLFFGSGTQLSVL.

This clonotype was detected many times. The chain is built from TRBV6-5 and TRBJ1-4, with TRBD1 matching 10 bases. The CDR3 covers 15 residues. Germline CDR1 reads MNHEY; CDR2 reads SVGAGI. V shed 6 bases, J shed 8 bases, and the junction held 9 bases outside the gene matches. CDR3 protein: CASRAGTGEREKLFF. The CDR3 nucleotides read TGTGCCAGCAGGGCCGGGACAGGGGAGAGGGAAAAACTGTTTTTT.

The table lists this clonotype with a few counts. The chain recombines TRBV29-1 with TRBJ2-7; TRBD1 aligns across 10 bases. V gave up 3 bases and J gave up 3 bases; unmatched junction bases: 2. CDR1 is SQVTM, CDR2 ANQGSEA, per germline. CDR3 length: 13 residues. CDR3 DNA sequence: TGCAGCGTTGATGGACAGGGGGACTACGAGCAGTACTTC. Its translation: CSVDGQGDYEQYF.

The chain couples TRBV12-3 or TRBV12-4 to TRBJ2-7; 10 bases fit TRBD2. The CDR3 is 17 amino acids. Trimming cost V 8 bases and J 2 bases; bases outside gene matches: 15. In nucleotides, the CDR3 is TGTGCCAGCCGCTTGGAGACTAGCGGGTCCCCGACCTACGAGCAGTACTTC. Encoded protein: CASRLETSGSPTYEQYF.

This clonotype was detected ten times or more. CDR3 bases: TGTGCCAGCAGCTCTACTAGCGGGAGTATGAAGGATACGCAGTATTTT. Translation gives CASSSTSGSMKDTQYF. The J gene is TRBJ2-3, the V gene TRBV5-5, with 11 bases identical to TRBD2. The CDR3 length is 16 residues. V shed 3 bases and J 6 bases; nucleotides not matched to a gene: 9. Germline loops: CDR1 SGHKS, CDR2 YYEKEE (reference sequence). The full variable domain, in which reference TRBV5-5 and TRBJ2-3 provide the parts outside the CDR3, is DAGVTQSPTHLIKTRGQQVTLRCSPISGHKSVSWYQQVLGQGPQFIFQYYEKEERGRGNFPDRFSARQFPNYSSELNVNALLLGDSALYLCASSSTSGSMKDTQYFGPGTRLTVL.

The chain recombines TRBV7-9 with TRBJ2-1; 7 bases are a match to TRBD2. The CDR3 totals 19 residues. CDR1 SEHNR and CDR2 FQNEAQ come from the germline V gene (reference sequence). V lost 3 bases to trimming and J lost 0 bases; unmatched junction nucleotides: 14. CDR3 bases: TGTGCCAGCAGCTTCCGGCTAGCGGAGACTCCCGTCTCCTACAATGAGCAGTTCTTC. Encoded protein: CASSFRLAETPVSYNEQFF.

This clonotype was counted many times. The chain uses TRBV5-1 and TRBJ2-2; D uncertain. Per germline, CDR1 SGHRS and CDR2 YFSETQ. The CDR3 is 14 amino acids. The V and J ends lost 3 bases and 13 bases respectively, with 19 bases between them. The CDR3 coding sequence is TGCGCCAGCAGCTCGACAACCTACCGATTTGGGCTGTTTTTT. This sequence encodes CASSSTTYRFGLFF.

The chain employs TRBV5-1 and TRBJ1-2; D unclear. CDR3 length: 11 amino acids. Germline lookup yields CDR1 SGHRS and CDR2 YFSETQ. The V end was cut by 3 bases, the J end by 8 bases, with 8 bases between. This CDR3 reads CASSSSGGYTF. The CDR3 bases are TGCGCCAGCAGCTCAAGCGGAGGCTACACCTTC.

This clonotype was counted a few times. The gene calls are TRBV9 and TRBJ2-7; D possibly matches TRBD1 or TRBD2 (7 bases each). The CDR3 length is 13 residues. V was pared by 4 bases and J by 7 bases, with 15 bases between. The germline gives CDR1 SGDLS, CDR2 YYNGEE. Written as DNA, the CDR3 is TGTGCCAGCAGCCCAGGGGGGGGCAGGGAGCAGTACTTC. Protein product: CASSPGGGREQYF.

This clonotype has a count of ten or more. This chain connects TRBV7-9 to TRBJ2-7; D not resolved. V lost 4 bases to trimming and J lost 3 bases, with 13 bases between them. The germline V gene has CDR1 SEHNR and CDR2 FQNEAQ (reference sequence). The CDR3 is 14 residues long. The CDR3 sequence is CASSSSGKLYEQYF. CDR3 DNA: TGTGCCAGCAGCTCCAGTGGGAAGCTCTACGAGCAGTACTTC.

The chain is built from TRBV6-2 or TRBV6-3 and TRBJ1-1, with D uncertain. V was cut by 2 bases and J by 1 base, with 11 bases left in between. CDR1 and CDR2 from the germline V gene are MNHEY and SVGEGT. This CDR3 comprises 15 residues. This CDR3 reads CASSYGTEENTEAFF. The CDR3 DNA reads as TGTGCCAGCAGTTACGGCACAGAAGAGAACACTGAAGCTTTCTTT.